What follows are 30 T cell receptor beta chains derived from one specimen sequenced in a study of PD-1 blockade in classical Hodgkin lymphoma. Stated time point: cycle 4 day 1 (C4D1), after 5 to 7 weeks of nivolumab. All trial patients relapsed after autologous stem cell transplantation. Profiled with immunoSEQ multiplex PCR; TCRdb holds only in-frame clones, not every one. The data contain about 64,000 clones, roughly nine tenths of them singletons. This sample comprised peripheral blood mononuclear cells (PBMCs), obtained before the fourth cycle of nivolumab. Source of these receptors: a human donor with classical Hodgkin lymphoma.

The genes are TRBV2 and TRBJ1-2; no firm D call. The CDR3 runs to 16 residues. Germline CDR1 is SNHLY and CDR2 is FYNNEI. With 2 bases removed from V and 10 bases from J, the gap between germline ends came to 23 bases. Here the CDR3 reads CASSEWFREGSPDYTF. For the CDR3, the DNA is TGTGCCAGCAGTGAATGGTTTCGGGAGGGATCGCCTGACTACACCTTC.

The chain has TRBV30 and TRBJ1-2, with TRBD1 as a possible D gene (5 bases). The germline V gene has CDR1 GTSNPN and CDR2 SVGIG (reference sequence). The CDR3 runs to 14 residues. Trimming stripped 4 bases from V and 1 base from J, with 13 bases between. CDR3 bases: TGTGCCTGGACGAAGGTGACAGTTAACTATGGCTACACCTTC. Amino acid sequence: CAWTKVTVNYGYTF.

This clone was counted once. This chain connects TRBV11-3 to TRBJ2-7; 9 bases line up with TRBD1. The germline gives CDR1 SGHNT, CDR2 YENEEA. The CDR3 spans 18 residues. Unmatched junction bases numbered 16, after V lost 1 base and J lost 6 bases. The CDR3 DNA reads TGTGCCAGCAGCTTAGGGACCCCTTGGGGACAGGGCTCGGGCGAGCAGTACTTC. Its translation is CASSLGTPWGQGSGEQYF.

The CDR3 loop is CASSAGAADTQYF. As DNA, the CDR3 is TGTGCCAGCAGCGCCGGCGCCGCAGATACGCAGTATTTT. The genes are TRBV9 and TRBJ2-3, with D unresolved. Germline V gene sequence: CDR1 SGDLS, CDR2 YYNGEE. Deletions cut 3 bases from V and 4 bases from J, with 9 bases between. The CDR3 is 13 amino acids.

This clone was seen a handful of times. The rearrangement uses TRBV19 and TRBJ1-5, with 9 bases lining up with TRBD1. CDR3 length equals 20 residues. V lost 5 bases and J lost 6; bases outside the gene matches: 23. Per the germline V gene, CDR1 is LNHDA and CDR2 is SQIVND (reference sequence). Here the CDR3 reads CASSPPSLGQGLIFGQPQHF. CDR3 DNA: TGTGCCAGTAGTCCACCTTCATTAGGACAGGGGCTAATCTTTGGTCAGCCCCAGCATTTT.

J is TRBJ1-1 and V is TRBV6-5; unclear D gene. The germline gives CDR1 MNHEY, CDR2 SVGAGI. This CDR3 has 14 residues. Trimming left V 5 bases short and J 7 bases short, with 17 bases between. CDR3 in DNA: TGTGCCAGCAGTCCAGCTTATGGGTACGATGAAGCTTTCTTT. Its translation is CASSPAYGYDEAFF.

Written as DNA, the CDR3 is TGTGCCAGCAGTTACTCGGCTAGGAAATACGAGCAGTACTTC. It translates to CASSYSARKYEQYF. The rearrangement joins TRBV6-5 to TRBJ2-7, with D uncertain. Trimming stripped 0 bases from V and 4 bases from J, with 10 bases between. From germline, CDR1 is MNHEY and CDR2 SVGAGI. The CDR3 covers 14 residues.

This clone was seen once. The chain uses TRBV5-1 and TRBJ1-1; tentatively, D is TRBD1 (5 bases). The CDR3 totals 16 residues. V dropped 2 bases and J dropped 3 bases, with 17 bases sitting between them. Germline CDR1 SGHRS, CDR2 YFSETQ. The CDR3 is CASSFLIGGTDTEAFF. The CDR3 nucleotides are TGCGCCAGCAGCTTTTTAATCGGGGGGACGGACACTGAAGCTTTCTTT. The full variable domain, in which reference TRBV5-1 and TRBJ1-1 provide the parts outside the CDR3, is KAGVTQTPRYLIKTRGQQVTLSCSPISGHRSVSWYQQTPGQGLQFLFEYFSETQRNKGNFPGRFSGRQFSNSRSEMNVSTLELGDSALYLCASSFLIGGTDTEAFFGQGTRLTVV.

V gene TRBV5-1 combines with J gene TRBJ2-5; 9 nucleotides line up with TRBD1. Germline values: CDR1 SGHRS, CDR2 YFSETQ. CDR3 length equals 15 residues. The trim removed 1 base at V and 1 base at J, leaving 2 bases unmatched. In DNA, the CDR3 is TGCGCCAGCAGCTTGACAGGGGGCGTCCAAGAGACCCAGTACTTC. Its protein product is CASSLTGGVQETQYF.

The genes are TRBV2 and TRBJ2-1; 7 bases fit TRBD1. CDR3 size: 16 residues. Germline CDR1 is SNHLY and CDR2 is FYNNEI. J was trimmed by 3 bases and V by 1 base; bases with no gene match: 6. CDR3 residues: CASSEEGRTGYNEQFF. Written as DNA, the CDR3 is TGTGCCAGCAGTGAAGAGGGCAGGACAGGCTACAATGAGCAGTTCTTC.

The chain has TRBV6-4 and TRBJ2-1; a possible D gene is TRBD2 (6 bases). The length of the CDR3 is 16 residues. The V gene lost 0 bases and the J gene lost 4 bases, with 13 bases spanning the gap. Germline lookup yields CDR1 MRHNA and CDR2 SNTAGT. CDR3 residues: CASSDSYAGPYNEQFF. The CDR3 coding sequence is TGTGCCAGCAGTGACTCGTACGCGGGGCCGTACAATGAGCAGTTCTTC.

The CDR3: CAWSRDPAEKLFF. The CDR3 DNA reads TGTGCCTGGTCTCGGGACCCCGCTGAAAAACTGTTTTTT. V is TRBV30 and J is TRBJ1-4; D might be TRBD1 (5 bases). Germline V CDR1 and CDR2: GTSNPN, SVGIG (reference sequence). The germline V and J ends were trimmed by 5 bases and 7 bases, with 14 bases remaining between them. The CDR3 is 13 amino acids.

The V call is TRBV28, the J call TRBJ1-2; no definite D call. V shed 6 bases and J shed 4 bases, with 18 bases lying between them. Germline V gene lookup returns CDR1 MDHEN and CDR2 SYDVKM. The CDR3 extends over 15 amino acids. CDR3 residues: CASSPSTQGFYGYTF. In DNA form, the CDR3 reads TGTGCCAGCAGCCCCTCGACTCAAGGTTTCTATGGCTACACCTTC.

This clone was detected only once. The chain recombines TRBV27 with TRBJ2-1; the match to TRBD1 covers 7 bases. This CDR3 comprises 17 residues. The V segment lost 7 bases and the J segment 0 bases; nucleotides outside the gene matches: 12. The V gene's germline CDR1 is MNHEY and CDR2 SMNVEV (reference sequence). The CDR3 here is CASTSADRHSSYNEQFF. The CDR3 DNA is TGTGCCAGCACATCGGCGGACAGGCATAGCTCCTACAATGAGCAGTTCTTC.

CDR3 coding DNA: TGTGCCAGCAGCCGACTTCCGGGTGGGGTCACAGATACGCAGTATTTT. Its translation: CASSRLPGGVTDTQYF. The rearrangement joins TRBV27 to TRBJ2-3, with D hard to call. The CDR3 contains 16 residues. Trimming removed 6 bases at V and 2 bases at J, with 18 bases between. In germline, CDR1 is MNHEY, CDR2 SMNVEV (reference sequence).

The table lists this clone with a few counts. The chain combines TRBV9 with TRBJ2-2; D is unresolved. V lost 3 bases to trimming and J lost 1 base, with 10 bases between them. This CDR3 comprises 15 residues. Per germline, CDR1 SGDLS and CDR2 YYNGEE. The CDR3 spells CASSDVRGNTGELFF. DNA of the CDR3: TGTGCCAGCAGCGACGTGAGAGGGAACACCGGGGAGCTGTTTTTT.

The chain employs TRBV5-1 and TRBJ2-2, with D possibly being TRBD1 (5 bases). Deletions cut 0 bases from V and 6 bases from J, with 12 bases between. Germline-derived CDR1 and CDR2 are SGHRS and YFSETQ. The CDR3 runs 15 residues. CDR3 DNA sequence: TGCGCCAGCAGCTTGGGGCAGGGTACTCCCGGGGAGCTGTTTTTT. It encodes CASSLGQGTPGELFF.

This chain connects TRBV10-3 to TRBJ1-1; 7 nucleotides match TRBD1. The CDR3 spans 15 residues. The V gene's germline CDR1 is ENHRY and CDR2 SYGVKD. V dropped 6 bases and J dropped 0; count of bases not matched to a gene: 7. The CDR3 DNA is TGTGCCATCAGCCCGGGACAGCGGATGAACACTGAAGCTTTCTTT. Its translation: CAISPGQRMNTEAFF.

The J gene is TRBJ1-2, the V gene TRBV2; the D gene is possibly TRBD1 (5 bases). The V gene's germline CDR1 is SNHLY and CDR2 FYNNEI. The CDR3 is 15 amino acids. Trimming stripped 1 base from V and 2 bases from J, with 11 bases between. The CDR3: CASSEVRGPNYGYTF. CDR3 coding DNA: TGTGCCAGCAGTGAAGTGCGGGGACCCAACTATGGCTACACCTTC.

The rearrangement uses TRBV6-5 and TRBJ1-1; D may be TRBD1 (5 bases). CDR3 length equals 15 residues. CDR1 and CDR2 (germline): MNHEY, SVGAGI. With 6 bases removed from V and 8 bases from J, the gap between germline ends came to 22 bases. This CDR3 reads CASRYRTDSYVEAFF. In DNA, the CDR3 is TGTGCCAGCAGGTATAGAACCGACAGTTATGTCGAAGCTTTCTTT.

The V call is TRBV4-1, the J call TRBJ2-1; no definite D call. The germline V gene encodes CDR1 MGHRA and CDR2 YSYEKL. V was cut by 0 bases and J by 8 bases, with 5 bases left in between. This CDR3 is 12 amino acids long. This CDR3 reads CASSQDLDEQFF. The CDR3 DNA sequence: TGCGCCAGCAGCCAAGATCTTGATGAGCAGTTCTTC.

This chain connects TRBV7-8 to TRBJ1-1, with no clear D. Between the trimmed V and J ends, which lost 5 bases and 0 bases, there was a span of 13 bases. The germline CDR1 and CDR2 sequences are SGHVS and FQNEAQ. CDR3 size: 15 residues. Written as DNA, the CDR3 is TGTGCCAGCAGCGTCAGTCGGGTCATGAACACTGAAGCTTTCTTT. Its protein product is CASSVSRVMNTEAFF.

The rearrangement joins TRBV13 to TRBJ2-2; D might be TRBD1 or TRBD2, each matching 5 bases. V shed 7 bases and J shed 4 bases, with 13 bases lying between them. The CDR3 consists of 14 residues. CDR1 PRHDT and CDR2 FYEKMQ come from the germline V gene (reference sequence). CDR3 DNA: TGTGCCAGCAAGCAACGAGGGGCCACCGGGGAGCTGTTTTTT. Translation gives CASKQRGATGELFF.

In DNA, the CDR3 is TGCGCCAGACAGGCTATGGGGGAGCTGTTTTTT. This gives the protein CARQAMGELFF. The J gene is TRBJ2-2, the V gene TRBV23-1; tentatively, D is TRBD1 (5 bases). TRBV23-1 is sorted into the ORF group, with uncertain function. Trimming removed 9 bases at V and 8 bases at J, with 10 bases between. The CDR3 totals 11 residues.

The J gene is TRBJ1-1, the V gene TRBV7-9, with D perhaps TRBD1 (6 bases). CDR1 is SEHNR, CDR2 FQNEAQ, per germline (reference sequence). V lost 3 bases and J 7 bases, leaving 15 bases between the germline ends. The CDR3 has 14 residues. The CDR3 loop is CASSFLGGAGEAFF. CDR3 in DNA: TGTGCCAGCAGCTTTTTGGGGGGCGCGGGTGAAGCTTTCTTT. Supplemented by reference TRBV7-9 and TRBJ1-1, the full variable domain reads DTGVSQNPRHKITKRGQNVTFRCDPISEHNRLYWYRQTLGQGPEFLTYFQNEAQLEKSRLLSDRFSAERPKGSFSTLEIQRTEQGDSAMYLCASSFLGGAGEAFFGQGTRLTVV.

Of note for this clone: One end of the junction varies from germline; a read error may be responsible. In DNA, the CDR3 is TGTGCCAGCACAATTACTAGCGGGGGCCCGGCCGTCTTC. It is translated as CASTITSGGPAVF. The rearrangement links TRBV28 to TRBJ2-1; 11 nucleotides line up with TRBD2. Germline V CDR1 and CDR2: MDHEN, SYDVKM. CDR3 length: 13 amino acids.

The gene calls are TRBV5-5 and TRBJ1-5; 11 positions agree with TRBD1. The CDR3 consists of 20 residues. The junction had 17 bases not matched to a gene; V was cut back by 1 base and J by 5 bases. Germline V gives CDR1 SGHKS, CDR2 YYEKEE (reference sequence). The DNA of the CDR3 is TGTGCCAGCAGCTTGAATGCGGGGACAGGGGGTCTTAGTTATTATCAGCCCCAGCATTTT. Its translation: CASSLNAGTGGLSYYQPQHF.

The chain links TRBV14 to TRBJ1-2; 7 positions agree with TRBD1. CDR1 SGHDN and CDR2 FVKESK come from the germline V gene. The CDR3 totals 14 residues. V shed 5 bases, J shed 4 bases, and the junction held 7 bases outside the gene matches. The CDR3 loop is CASSNTRGGYGYTF. The CDR3 DNA reads TGTGCCAGCAGCAATACCAGGGGGGGCTATGGCTACACCTTC.

The chain recombines TRBV5-1 with TRBJ2-5; weak D call: TRBD2 (5 bases). Trimming stripped 0 bases from V and 5 bases from J, with 14 bases between. The CDR3 has 15 residues. Germline V gene lookup returns CDR1 SGHRS and CDR2 YFSETQ. Here the CDR3 DNA reads TGCGCCAGCAGCTTGGGCACGGGGAAAGGGGAGACCCAGTACTTC. Its protein is CASSLGTGKGETQYF.

The gene calls are TRBV5-1 and TRBJ1-2, with D possibly matching TRBD1 (6 bases). The CDR3 runs 15 residues. CDR1 and CDR2 (germline): SGHRS, YFSETQ. The germline V and J ends were trimmed by 4 bases and 5 bases, with 18 bases remaining between them. CDR3 coding DNA: TGCGCCAGCAGCCCCCTCGGAACAGGGAGATATGGCTACACCTTC. Protein sequence: CASSPLGTGRYGYTF.